This TCR beta chain was obtained from a study of human T cells and chemical hapten exposure (dated by TCRdb to the early 2020s). The study in broad terms: For sensitization, 2% DPC in acetone was applied to a roughly 2 cm by roughly 2 cm area of upper inner arm skin. Throughout the study period of around 24 weeks, patients also received therapeutic DPC doses to the scalp every week. Patch testing was done on the upper back using Finn chambers containing 0.01% DPC, and results were scored after 6 days according to International Contact Dermatitis Research Group standards. The mostly female patient cohort included alopecia areata with under or over 50% scalp involvement, alopecia totalis and alopecia universalis. Libraries were pooled for sequencing, and per-sample TCR yields varied mainly because of small differences in library volumes within the pool. In alopecia patients, the study followed how the peripheral blood TCR repertoire changed in vivo over primary and secondary sensitization to diphenylcyclopropenone (DPC), a hapten. Blood samples were taken from patients before sensitization (week 0) and at 2, 6 and about 24 weeks after DPC sensitization. Twenty-nine alopecia patients provided blood for TCR sequencing at one to four time points (pre-sensitization, 2, 6 and 24 weeks).

Libraries were made using RACE. The listed sequencing device is NextSeq 500. During library preparation, unique molecular identifiers were attached to individual cDNA molecules so that TCRs could be counted in a quantitative, reproducible way. Both TCR alpha and TCR beta chains were sequenced from each blood RNA sample. The paper's data handling went like this. Samples had a median of around 92,000 TCRs, with a range from 23,224 to 690,600. The Decombinator software suite was used to annotate V, J and CDR3 in the TCR reads. For PS versus PT1 abundance plots, all samples were subsampled to the same number of TCRs (28,000). Expanded TCRs were defined as absent before sensitization and observed at least eight times at the 2-week time point. TCRdb reran the public reads through fastp at Q25 and MiXCR, keeping productive beta chains. Every entry covers one CDR3 protein and lists the most common genes and DNA from its rows. These V and J calls derive from TCRdb rather than the authors' analysis. The sample contains around 150,000 distinct CDR3 sequences, roughly a quarter of them found a single time. The top ten hold about 2% of the sample.

General study outcomes and caveats: Because all patients had alopecia, a presumed autoimmune disease, the immune response of the patients might differ from that of healthy individuals. Expanded TCRs formed significantly more large CDR3 similarity clusters than pre-sensitization or healthy control sets, consistent with antigen-driven responses. A positive correlation was found between the number of PT1 expanded TCRs and patch test score, with significance reached at thresholds 8, 16 and 32 but not 4. After repeated subsampling, the strength of the expansion versus patch-test correlation and the threshold at which it became significant changed. DPC sensitization did not change how many TCRs were above 1 in 1000 frequency, and no evidence was found of alterations in global repertoire structure.

The CDR3 covers 15 residues, taking in both the cysteine and the phenylalanine. The retained sequence is limited to the CDR3, 45 bases, with the frame set at the first base. Trimming removed 2 bases from V and 7 bases from J; the gene matches leave 6 bases unexplained. Via the germline V gene, CDR1 is SGHDT and CDR2 YYEEEE. Interpreted using the paper, the time point label stands for: patch test 3, about 24 weeks after DPC sensitization. Taken with the paper, the label for treatment or condition translates to: therapeutic diphenylcyclopropenone sensitization with weekly scalp DPC. At every patch-test visit, the blood draw took place before the patch test was put on. Patients were eligible if aged 18 to 70, diagnosed with alopecia and judged suitable for DPC therapy, and pregnant patients were excluded. Total RNA was isolated from unfractionated whole blood collected in Tempus Blood RNA tubes. This clonotype was seen a few times. Its antigen specificity is not known. Base qualities were left out, and no much larger clone turns up one base away.

The sequenced sample was whole blood, obtained in connection with sensitization to the hapten diphenylcyclopropenone (DPC). The sequence derives from a young woman with alopecia areata. Some clones in this sample may be carry-over from other donors' samples. The rearranged chain carries TRBV5-6 and TRBJ2-1; 10 bases in the junction line up with TRBD2. The CDR3: CASSFPSGGLNEQFF. Read as DNA, the sequence is TGTGCCAGCAGCTTCCCTAGCGGGGGTTTGAATGAGCAGTTCTTC.